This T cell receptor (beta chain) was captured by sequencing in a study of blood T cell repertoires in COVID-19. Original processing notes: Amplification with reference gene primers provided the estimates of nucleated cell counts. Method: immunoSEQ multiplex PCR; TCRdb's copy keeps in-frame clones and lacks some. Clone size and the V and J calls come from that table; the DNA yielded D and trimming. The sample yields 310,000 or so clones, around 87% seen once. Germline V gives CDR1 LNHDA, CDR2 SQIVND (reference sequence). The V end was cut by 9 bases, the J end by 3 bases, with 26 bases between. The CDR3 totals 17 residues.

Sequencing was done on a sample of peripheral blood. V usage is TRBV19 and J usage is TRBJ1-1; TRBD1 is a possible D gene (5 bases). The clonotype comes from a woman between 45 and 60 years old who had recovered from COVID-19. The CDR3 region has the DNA TGTGCCAGCCGCTTGTCTTTGGGGCCGCAAGGCGACACTGAAGCTTTCTTT. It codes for CASRLSLGPQGDTEAFF. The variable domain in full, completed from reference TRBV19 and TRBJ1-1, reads DGGITQSPKYLFRKEGQNVTLSCEQNLNHDAMYWYRQDPGQGLRLIYYSQIVNDFQKGDIAEGYSVSREKKESFPLTVTSAQKNPTAFYLCASRLSLGPQGDTEAFFGQGTRLTVV.